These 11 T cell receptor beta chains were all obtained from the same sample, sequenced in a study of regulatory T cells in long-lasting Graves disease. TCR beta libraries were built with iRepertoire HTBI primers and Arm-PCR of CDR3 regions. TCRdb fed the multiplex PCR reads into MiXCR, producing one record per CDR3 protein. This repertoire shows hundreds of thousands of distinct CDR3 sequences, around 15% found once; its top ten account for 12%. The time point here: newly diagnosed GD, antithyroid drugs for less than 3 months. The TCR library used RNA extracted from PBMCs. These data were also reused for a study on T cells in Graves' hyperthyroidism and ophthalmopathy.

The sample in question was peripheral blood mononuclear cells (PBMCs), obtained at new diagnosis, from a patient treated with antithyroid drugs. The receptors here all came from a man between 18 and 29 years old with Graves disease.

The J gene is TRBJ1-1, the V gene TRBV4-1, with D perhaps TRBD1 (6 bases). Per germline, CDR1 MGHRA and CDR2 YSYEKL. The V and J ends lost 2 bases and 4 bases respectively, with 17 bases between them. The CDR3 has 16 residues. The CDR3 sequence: CASSQIPRGVITEAFF. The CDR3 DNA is TGCGCCAGCAGCCAAATCCCCAGGGGCGTGATCACTGAAGCTTTCTTT.

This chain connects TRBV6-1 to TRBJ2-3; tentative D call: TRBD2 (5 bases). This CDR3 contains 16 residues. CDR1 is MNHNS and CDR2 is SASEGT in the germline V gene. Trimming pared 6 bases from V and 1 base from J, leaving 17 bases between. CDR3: CASSPLSSRGTDTQYF. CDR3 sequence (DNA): TGTGCCAGCAGCCCCCTTTCCTCGAGGGGCACAGATACGCAGTATTTT.

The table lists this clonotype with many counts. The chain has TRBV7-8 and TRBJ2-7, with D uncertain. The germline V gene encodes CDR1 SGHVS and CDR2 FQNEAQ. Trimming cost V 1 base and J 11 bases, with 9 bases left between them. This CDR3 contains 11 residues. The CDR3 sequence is CASSLDEGEYF. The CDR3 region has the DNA TGTGCCAGCAGCTTAGATGAAGGAGAGTACTTC.

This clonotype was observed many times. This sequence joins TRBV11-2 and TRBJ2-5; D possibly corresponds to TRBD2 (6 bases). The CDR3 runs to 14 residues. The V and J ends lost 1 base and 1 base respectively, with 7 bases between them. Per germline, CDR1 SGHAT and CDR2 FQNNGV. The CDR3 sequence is CASSLAGAQETQYF. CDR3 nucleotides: TGTGCCAGCAGCTTAGCGGGAGCCCAAGAGACCCAGTACTTC.

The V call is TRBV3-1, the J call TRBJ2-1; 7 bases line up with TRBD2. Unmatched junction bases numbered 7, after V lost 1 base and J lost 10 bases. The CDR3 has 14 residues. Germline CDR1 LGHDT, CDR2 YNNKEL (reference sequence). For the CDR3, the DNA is TGTGCCAGCAGCCAAGGACTAGCCGGTATGGAGCAGTTCTTC. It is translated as CASSQGLAGMEQFF.

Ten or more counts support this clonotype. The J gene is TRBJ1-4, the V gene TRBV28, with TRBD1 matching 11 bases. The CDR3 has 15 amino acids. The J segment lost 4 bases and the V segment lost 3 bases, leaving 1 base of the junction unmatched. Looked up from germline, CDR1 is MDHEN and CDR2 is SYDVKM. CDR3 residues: CASSLGQGDNEKLFF. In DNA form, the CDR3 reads TGTGCCAGCAGTTTGGGACAGGGGGATAATGAAAAACTGTTTTTT.

CDR3 sequence reads: CSARGTGVEQYF. Here the CDR3 DNA reads TGCAGTGCTAGAGGTACTGGGGTCGAGCAGTACTTC. J is TRBJ2-7 and V is TRBV20-1; unclear D gene. V was cut by 1 base and J by 6 bases, with 10 bases left in between. This CDR3 has 12 amino acids. Germline loops: CDR1 DFQATT, CDR2 SNEGSKA (reference sequence).

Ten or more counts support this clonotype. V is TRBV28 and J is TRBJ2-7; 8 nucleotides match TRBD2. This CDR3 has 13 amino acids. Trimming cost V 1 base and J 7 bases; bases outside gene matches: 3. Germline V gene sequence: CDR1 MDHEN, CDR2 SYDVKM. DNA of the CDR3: TGTGCCAGCAGTTTATCGGGGGGGGGAGAGCAGTACTTC. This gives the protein CASSLSGGGEQYF.

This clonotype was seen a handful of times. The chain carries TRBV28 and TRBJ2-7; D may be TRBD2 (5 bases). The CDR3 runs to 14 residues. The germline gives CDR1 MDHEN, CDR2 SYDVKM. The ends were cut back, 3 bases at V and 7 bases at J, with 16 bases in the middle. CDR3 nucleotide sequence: TGTGCCAGCAGTTTCAGACTAAAACAGAGTGAGCAGTACTTC. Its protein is CASSFRLKQSEQYF.

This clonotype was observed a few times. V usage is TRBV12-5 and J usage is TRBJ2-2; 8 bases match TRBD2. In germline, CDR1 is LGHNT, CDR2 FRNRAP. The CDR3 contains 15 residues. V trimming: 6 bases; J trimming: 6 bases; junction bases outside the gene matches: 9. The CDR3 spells CASGLAREGPGELFF. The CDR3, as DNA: TGTGCTAGTGGACTAGCCCGGGAGGGTCCCGGGGAGCTGTTTTTT.

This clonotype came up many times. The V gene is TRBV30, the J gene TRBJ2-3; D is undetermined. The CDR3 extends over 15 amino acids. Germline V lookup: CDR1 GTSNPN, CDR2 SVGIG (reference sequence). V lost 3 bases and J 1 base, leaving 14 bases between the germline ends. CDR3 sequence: CAWRVRGRGTDTQYF. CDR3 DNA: TGTGCCTGGAGGGTGCGAGGCCGGGGCACAGATACGCAGTATTTT.